This T cell receptor beta chain was retrieved from a study of blood T cells in healthy people across ages. Study overall: Per two T cells, about one barcoded beta molecule was captured through template switching. Study-wide findings and caveats: Age showed a roughly linear inverse relationship with TCR beta diversity per million T cells.

With a J-beta primer mix and a sample-barcoded 5' primer, a second PCR ran about 7 to 11 cycles. TCRdb fed the 5' RACE reads into MiXCR, producing one record per CDR3 protein. The sample shows 750,000 to 1,000,000 distinct CDR3 sequences, 25% to 35% of them seen only once. The study recruited healthy Caucasian donors from Russia who were aged roughly 6 to 90. Note on this clonotype: Its antigen remains unknown.

These data were also reused for a study on T cells of mothers and their children. That study reports: The overlap seen between related mothers and children slightly exceeded that of unrelated pairs, though not significantly.

The source is a middle-aged woman in good health. The sequencing sample was made of blood.

CDR3 in DNA: TGCAGTGCTAGATCCCCATCTAAACTGTTTTTT. It specifies CSARSPSKLFF. This chain connects TRBV20-1 to TRBJ1-4; D is undetermined. Trimming pared 2 bases from V and 11 bases from J, leaving 9 bases between. This CDR3 contains 11 residues. CDR1 is DFQATT, CDR2 SNEGSKA, per germline (reference sequence).